The present T cell receptor beta chain was sequenced within a study of blood T cell repertoires in COVID-19 (dated by TCRdb to the early 2020s). Context from the whole study: Samples from collaborators originated in the United States, Italy and Spain and spanned both the acute and convalescent phases of COVID-19. The repertoires were released in a freely available public database intended as a resource for research on the immune response to SARS-CoV-2. Where HLA class I and class II types were available, the types were taken from metadata supplied by the sample provider, not from assay-based typing. Subjects who had been exposed to COVID-19, were actively infected with it, or had recovered from it provided the deeply sampled blood TCRbeta repertoires that made up the dataset. The material from the prospective study consisted of cDNA or gDNA derived from T cells, B-cell-depleted T cells, or PBMCs. Sample metadata almost always included a de-identified subject ID, COVID-19 status, age in years and sex. Samples came from the ongoing ImmuneRACE study (first 160 participants) plus 1,254 subjects from 6 global collaborators. Overall study outcomes, separate from this receptor: The quantity of clinical and demographic metadata differed by source and by participant and was supplied without curation.

Here V drops 4 bases and J drops 3 bases, and the junction holds 5 bases not matched to any gene. For CDR1 and CDR2, the germline V gene (reference sequence) lists LNHDA and SQIVND. The CDR3 contains 14 residues, cysteine and phenylalanine counted. The retained sequence is limited to the CDR3, 42 bases, with the frame set at the first base. Concerning this clone itself: Its antigen is unknown. Base-call qualities are not available, and no considerably larger clone is one nucleotide away.

Each collaborating institution followed its own protocols to collect whole blood in K2EDTA tubes. For TCRbeta analysis, collaborators shipped samples in one of three forms: frozen whole blood, isolated PBMCs, or DNA extracted from either of those sample types. TCRbeta CDR3 regions were amplified from genomic DNA using the immunoSEQ Assay, a bias-controlled multiplex PCR. The source study handled its data this way. The number of nucleated cells in each sample was estimated by amplification of reference gene primers within the assay. Sequence reads were collapsed and filtered to measure the absolute abundance of every unique TCRbeta CDR3 rearrangement. For each sample, productive Simpson clonality was calculated as the square root of Simpson's diversity index across productive rearrangements. TCRdb took over this immuneACCESS table, retaining in-frame rearrangements with V and J assigned. Such tables are incomplete; in checked studies, under half of the missing clones stem from an unresolved V gene, and the remainder is unexplained. That table gives V, J and clone size, and the DNA gave D and trimming. For this sample the table gives some 350,000 clones, of which over 70% were detected only once. The top ten clones comprise 3% of the sample.

In this chain, TRBV19 is recombined with TRBJ1-1, with 7 junctional bases fitting TRBD1. The receptor's source is a man aged 25 to 40 with active or convalescent COVID-19. The sample consisted of peripheral blood. The CDR3: CASSTQGLDTEAFF. The nucleotides are TGTGCCAGTAGTACACAGGGGCTTGACACTGAAGCTTTCTTT. The reference TRBV19 and TRBJ1-1 proteins fill in what lies around the CDR3, so the full variable domain reads DGGITQSPKYLFRKEGQNVTLSCEQNLNHDAMYWYRQDPGQGLRLIYYSQIVNDFQKGDIAEGYSVSREKKESFPLTVTSAQKNPTAFYLCASSTQGLDTEAFFGQGTRLTVV.